This T cell receptor beta chain was captured in a study of OX40 agonist ivuxolimab in advanced cancers. Study-wide context: Patients with hepatocellular carcinoma, melanoma, renal cell or head and neck cancer made up the dose-escalation patients.

Concerning this clone: Its antigen is currently unknown.

Sequencing used immunoSEQ multiplex PCR; TCRdb keeps in-frame clones, though not all of them. Among fewer than 90,000 clones listed, around 86% were seen once. Germline-derived CDR1 and CDR2 are SGHDN and FVKESK. This CDR3 has 13 residues. V was pared by 5 bases and J by 3 bases, with 10 bases between. Study-level points and caveats: In the 0.1 to 3.0 mg/kg range, CD4+ and CD8+ blood T cells had expanded clonally by week 6. Also showing low normalized T-cell clonal expansion were some of the nonresponders.

The specimen was CD4+ or CD8+ T cells sorted from blood, collected in a trial of the OX40 agonist ivuxolimab. V gene TRBV14 combines with J gene TRBJ1-1; D unresolved. The TCR was taken from an adult with an advanced solid tumor such as melanoma, head and neck, liver or kidney cancer. CDR3 loop: CASSSSRHTEAFF. The CDR3 coding sequence is TGTGCCAGCAGCTCAAGCAGGCACACTGAAGCTTTCTTT.